The sequence of this TCR beta chain was determined in a study of early T cells in non-severe SARS-CoV-2 infection. The overall study: Sequencing used unsorted whole-blood bulk RNA, so chains lack pairing.

The study's findings and limits: CD4 and private specificities were missed by VDJdb matching, which favored anti-spike CD8 responses.

Separate cDNA molecules each had unique molecular identifiers attached to them. From the 5' RACE reads, TCRdb called clonotypes with MiXCR, one entry per CDR3 protein. The data contain tens of thousands of distinct CDR3 sequences, roughly 10% of them singletons. This clonotype was observed a few times. Its antigen is not identified. The receptor was isolated from an adult who was a healthcare worker with PCR-confirmed SARS-CoV-2 infection or an uninfected control (not recorded which). Here the sequenced sample was whole blood, taken at baseline.

The chain's CDR3 is CASSQDVGWPTEAFF. DNA for the CDR3: TGCGCCAGCAGCCAAGATGTGGGGTGGCCGACTGAAGCTTTCTTT. The chain combines TRBV4-3 with TRBJ1-1; no reliable D call. The V end was cut by 0 bases, the J end by 5 bases, with 13 bases between. CDR1 LGHNA and CDR2 YSLEER come from the germline V gene. This CDR3 has 15 residues.